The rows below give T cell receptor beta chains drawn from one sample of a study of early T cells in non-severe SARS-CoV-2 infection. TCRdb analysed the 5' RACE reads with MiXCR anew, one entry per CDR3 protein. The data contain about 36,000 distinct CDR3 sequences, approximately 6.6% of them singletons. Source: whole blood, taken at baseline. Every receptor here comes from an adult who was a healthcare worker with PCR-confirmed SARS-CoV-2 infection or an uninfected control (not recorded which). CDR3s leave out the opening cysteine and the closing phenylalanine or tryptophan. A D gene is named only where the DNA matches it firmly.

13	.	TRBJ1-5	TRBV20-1	SARDFRDSNQPQH
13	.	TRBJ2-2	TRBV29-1	SVDIGPDVSGELF
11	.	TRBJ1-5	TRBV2	ASSATFNQPQH
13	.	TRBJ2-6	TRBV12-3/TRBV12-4	ASSLLGAGANVLT
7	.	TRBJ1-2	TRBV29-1	SVGDGYT
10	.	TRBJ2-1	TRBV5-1	ASSLISNEQF
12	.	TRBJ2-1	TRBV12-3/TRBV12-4	ASSGGLDYNEQF
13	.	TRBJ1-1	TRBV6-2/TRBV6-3	ASSLQGRSTTEAF
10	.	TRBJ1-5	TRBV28	ASSLEGKPQH
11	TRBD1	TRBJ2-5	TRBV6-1	ASSRQGSGTQY
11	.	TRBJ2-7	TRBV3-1	ASSHAGLYEQY
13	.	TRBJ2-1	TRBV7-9	ASIPVAGVRNEQF
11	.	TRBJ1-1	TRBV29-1	SARTEMNTEAF
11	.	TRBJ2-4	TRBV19	ASTGAARYIQY
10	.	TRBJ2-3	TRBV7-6	ASSSFTDTQY
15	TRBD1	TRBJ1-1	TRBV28	ASSFSGVAGQGTEAF
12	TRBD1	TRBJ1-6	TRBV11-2	ASSQTGVGSPLH
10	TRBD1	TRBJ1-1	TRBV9	ASSPGTGGAF
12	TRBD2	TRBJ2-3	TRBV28	ASSLKAGGLFLY
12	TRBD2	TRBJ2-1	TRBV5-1	ASSPGLAGDEQF
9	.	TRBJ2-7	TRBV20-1	SALSSYEQY
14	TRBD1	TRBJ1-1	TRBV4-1	ASSQGERGRRSEAF
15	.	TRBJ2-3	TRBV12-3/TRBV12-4	ASSLSSSGRPYDTQY
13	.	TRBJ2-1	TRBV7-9	ASSRTGHKYNEQF
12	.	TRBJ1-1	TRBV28	ASSPPGGNTEAF
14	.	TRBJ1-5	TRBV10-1	ASSEGRGPGPQPQH
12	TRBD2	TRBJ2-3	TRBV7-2	ASSLRGSIDTQY
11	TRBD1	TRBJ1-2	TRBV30	AWSAQGDYGYT
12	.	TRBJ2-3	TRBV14	ASSQTGLTDTQY
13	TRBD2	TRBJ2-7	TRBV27	ASSSGLAGLEEQY
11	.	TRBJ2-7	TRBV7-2	ASSPLGLSEQY
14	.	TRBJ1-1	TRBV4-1	ASSQRGDKKNTEAF
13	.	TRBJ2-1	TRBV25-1	ASSAPLASYNEQF
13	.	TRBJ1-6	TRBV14	ASSPPGRYNSPLH
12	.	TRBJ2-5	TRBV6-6	ASSYGSLQETQY
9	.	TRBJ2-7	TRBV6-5	ASRRSYEQY
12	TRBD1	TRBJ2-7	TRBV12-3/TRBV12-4	ASSSTGAPNEQY